This T cell receptor beta chain was profiled in a study of shared clonotypes between healthy human individuals. General study points: Investigators collected only blood, and repertoires in tissues likely differ.

Turning to this clone: The antigen remains unidentified.

At a deep level, the assay was run. Only in-frame clones appear in the TCRdb table, and some are missing; sequencing was by immunoSEQ multiplex PCR. The top ten hold about 0.35% of the sample, which has 1.4 million or so clones, approximately 98.5% seen once. The donors, healthy adults who were HIV-negative, had experienced no recent acute infections or vaccinations. Sequenced sample: naive CD4+ T cells sorted from blood. Subset defined: CD45RA+ positively selected. The sequence derives from a man aged 30 to 39 in good health.

CDR3 DNA sequence: TGTGCCAGCAGCTTAGGGAGTAAAGGGGCCACAGATACGCAGTATTTT. It translates to CASSLGSKGATDTQYF. The rearrangement joins TRBV7-9 to TRBJ2-3; possible D gene TRBD1, 5 bases. V lost 1 base to trimming and J lost 2 bases, with 13 bases between them. The length of the CDR3 is 16 residues. The germline gives CDR1 SEHNR, CDR2 FQNEAQ (reference sequence).